This is a list of T cell receptor beta chains from one sample in a study of T-cell memory formation after mild COVID-19. TCRdb reprocessed the 5' RACE reads with MiXCR, giving one entry per CDR3 protein. This sample has about 290,000 distinct CDR3 sequences, with about 15% found just once. Sequenced input: PBMCs or a T cell subset sorted from them (not recorded which). The receptors were sampled from a man aged 18 to 30 who had mild COVID-19 (a few samples of this study predate the infection). Cell type and time point are not known. CDR3s include the opening cysteine and the closing phenylalanine or tryptophan. Fields, in order: D gene, V gene, clone size, J gene, CDR3 protein, CDR3 DNA. D genes are given only for firm matches. Size is stated for part of the rows, as once, few or many counts, or as a class when the clone is expanded.

d_call: .; v_call: TRBV12-3/TRBV12-4; clone_size: .; j_call: TRBJ2-2; cdr3_aa: CASSFVGPLTGELFF; cdr3_nt: TGTGCCAGCAGTTTCGTCGGACCGTTGACCGGGGAGCTGTTTTTT
d_call: TRBD2; v_call: TRBV7-2; clone_size: .; j_call: TRBJ2-3; cdr3_aa: CASSESGGWADTQYF; cdr3_nt: TGTGCCAGCAGCGAAAGCGGGGGGTGGGCAGATACGCAGTATTTT
d_call: TRBD1; v_call: TRBV25-1; clone_size: .; j_call: TRBJ2-5; cdr3_aa: CATTDRDRDSRAQYF; cdr3_nt: TGTGCCACCACGGATCGGGACAGGGACAGCCGGGCCCAGTACTTC
d_call: .; v_call: TRBV25-1; clone_size: many; j_call: TRBJ2-6; cdr3_aa: CASSAQGSSGANVLTF; cdr3_nt: TGTGCCAGCAGTGCTCAGGGAAGCTCTGGGGCCAACGTCCTGACTTTC
d_call: TRBD1; v_call: TRBV6-6; clone_size: few; j_call: TRBJ1-2; cdr3_aa: CASSYTGGNYGYTF; cdr3_nt: TGTGCCAGCAGTTATACAGGGGGCAACTATGGCTACACCTTC
d_call: .; v_call: TRBV12-3/TRBV12-4; clone_size: few; j_call: TRBJ1-2; cdr3_aa: CASSLSNPRGTYGYTF; cdr3_nt: TGTGCCAGCAGTTTAAGTAACCCGCGCGGTACCTATGGCTACACCTTC
d_call: .; v_call: TRBV6-1; clone_size: few; j_call: TRBJ1-5; cdr3_aa: CASSEARALNQPQHF; cdr3_nt: TGTGCCAGCAGTGAAGCGAGGGCCCTCAATCAGCCCCAGCATTTT
d_call: TRBD2; v_call: TRBV20-1; clone_size: few; j_call: TRBJ2-7; cdr3_aa: CSAERTSGVGEQYF; cdr3_nt: TGCAGTGCCGAAAGGACTAGCGGGGTCGGCGAGCAGTACTTC
d_call: .; v_call: TRBV24-1; clone_size: .; j_call: TRBJ2-5; cdr3_aa: CATSEGTGAETQYF; cdr3_nt: TGTGCCACCAGTGAGGGGACGGGGGCGGAGACCCAGTACTTC
d_call: TRBD2; v_call: TRBV15; clone_size: few; j_call: TRBJ2-1; cdr3_aa: CATSRTVAGVTYNEQFF; cdr3_nt: TGTGCCACCAGCAGGACAGTAGCGGGGGTTACCTACAATGAGCAGTTCTTC
d_call: .; v_call: TRBV29-1; clone_size: many; j_call: TRBJ1-1; cdr3_aa: CSVEIGMENTEAFF; cdr3_nt: TGCAGCGTTGAGATAGGGATGGAGAACACTGAAGCTTTCTTT
d_call: .; v_call: TRBV5-1; clone_size: once; j_call: TRBJ1-6; cdr3_aa: CASSSGRDSPLHF; cdr3_nt: TGCGCCAGCAGCTCCGGCCGGGATTCACCCCTCCACTTT
d_call: .; v_call: TRBV5-4; clone_size: .; j_call: TRBJ2-3; cdr3_aa: CASSQGGSGTDTQYF; cdr3_nt: TGTGCCAGCTCCCAGGGCGGCTCAGGGACAGATACGCAGTATTTT
d_call: .; v_call: TRBV4-3; clone_size: .; j_call: TRBJ1-3; cdr3_aa: CASSQDIQPGNTIYF; cdr3_nt: TGCGCCAGCAGCCAAGATATACAACCTGGAAACACCATATATTTT
d_call: .; v_call: TRBV12-3/TRBV12-4; clone_size: .; j_call: TRBJ2-1; cdr3_aa: CASSPQPVYNEQFF; cdr3_nt: TGTGCCAGCAGTCCCCAACCGGTCTACAATGAGCAGTTCTTC
d_call: .; v_call: TRBV7-2; clone_size: few; j_call: TRBJ2-7; cdr3_aa: CASSLRQVPIYEQYF; cdr3_nt: TGTGCCAGCAGCTTACGGCAGGTCCCCATCTACGAGCAGTACTTC
d_call: .; v_call: TRBV11-2; clone_size: few; j_call: TRBJ1-1; cdr3_aa: CASSDSLNTEAFF; cdr3_nt: TGTGCCAGCAGCGATAGTTTGAACACTGAAGCTTTCTTT
d_call: TRBD1; v_call: TRBV18; clone_size: few; j_call: TRBJ2-5; cdr3_aa: CASSPAASGTGSRW; cdr3_nt: TGTGCCAGCTCACCTGCAGCTTCTGGGACAGGCTCAAGGTGG
d_call: .; v_call: TRBV29-1; clone_size: few; j_call: TRBJ2-6; cdr3_aa: CSVKTTAGPSGANVLTF; cdr3_nt: TGCAGCGTCAAAACGACGGCAGGGCCCTCTGGGGCCAACGTCCTGACTTTC
d_call: .; v_call: TRBV24-1; clone_size: .; j_call: TRBJ1-5; cdr3_aa: CATSAGRNQPQHF; cdr3_nt: TGTGCCACCAGTGCGGGGAGGAATCAGCCCCAGCATTTT
d_call: .; v_call: TRBV19; clone_size: .; j_call: TRBJ1-5; cdr3_aa: CASSIGTSVAAKHF; cdr3_nt: TGTGCCAGTAGTATAGGGACCAGTGTGGCGGCGAAGCATTTT
d_call: .; v_call: TRBV7-2; clone_size: .; j_call: TRBJ2-3; cdr3_aa: CASSLYRETQYF; cdr3_nt: TGTGCCAGCAGCTTATATCGGGAGACGCAGTATTTT
d_call: .; v_call: TRBV7-9; clone_size: .; j_call: TRBJ1-5; cdr3_aa: CASSRASGNQPQHF; cdr3_nt: TGTGCCAGCAGCCGGGCCTCTGGCAATCAGCCCCAGCATTTT
d_call: .; v_call: TRBV10-3; clone_size: few; j_call: TRBJ2-6; cdr3_aa: CAISEGGDSNVLTF; cdr3_nt: TGTGCCATCAGTGAAGGCGGGGACAGCAACGTCCTGACTTTC
d_call: .; v_call: TRBV20-1; clone_size: .; j_call: TRBJ2-2; cdr3_aa: CSARDTGDRTGELFF; cdr3_nt: TGCAGTGCTAGAGACACCGGGGACCGCACCGGGGAGCTGTTTTTT
d_call: TRBD1; v_call: TRBV5-1; clone_size: few; j_call: TRBJ2-5; cdr3_aa: CASSKGTGKETQYF; cdr3_nt: TGCGCCAGCAGCAAGGGGACAGGCAAAGAGACCCAGTACTTC
d_call: .; v_call: TRBV7-9; clone_size: .; j_call: TRBJ1-1; cdr3_aa: CASSLDWVLSAFF; cdr3_nt: TGTGCCAGCAGCTTAGATTGGGTCCTATCAGCTTTCTTT
d_call: .; v_call: TRBV20-1; clone_size: once; j_call: TRBJ1-4; cdr3_aa: CSAELPNEKLFF; cdr3_nt: TGCAGTGCCGAGTTACCTAATGAAAAACTGTTTTTT
d_call: TRBD2; v_call: TRBV7-2; clone_size: .; j_call: TRBJ2-3; cdr3_aa: CASSYHGLAGGTDTQYF; cdr3_nt: TGTGCCAGCAGCTATCATGGACTAGCGGGGGGCACAGATACGCAGTATTTT
d_call: .; v_call: TRBV12-3/TRBV12-4; clone_size: many; j_call: TRBJ2-2; cdr3_aa: CASSLTGANTGELFF; cdr3_nt: TGTGCCAGCAGTCTCACCGGGGCGAACACCGGGGAGCTGTTTTTT
d_call: TRBD1; v_call: TRBV5-1; clone_size: many; j_call: TRBJ1-4; cdr3_aa: CASSWGQGDEKLFF; cdr3_nt: TGCGCCAGCAGCTGGGGACAGGGCGATGAAAAACTGTTTTTT
d_call: .; v_call: TRBV20-1; clone_size: once; j_call: TRBJ2-1; cdr3_aa: CSQKSSGNEQFF; cdr3_nt: TGCAGTCAGAAGAGTTCCGGCAATGAGCAGTTCTTC
d_call: .; v_call: TRBV6-5; clone_size: few; j_call: TRBJ2-2; cdr3_aa: CASSPSRRANTGELFF; cdr3_nt: TGTGCCAGCAGTCCATCCAGGCGGGCGAACACCGGGGAGCTGTTTTTT
d_call: .; v_call: TRBV7-9; clone_size: few; j_call: TRBJ2-4; cdr3_aa: CASSLRWGKNIQYF; cdr3_nt: TGTGCCAGCAGCTTAAGGTGGGGCAAAAACATTCAGTACTTC
d_call: .; v_call: TRBV7-9; clone_size: few; j_call: TRBJ1-1; cdr3_aa: CASSASGALNTEAFF; cdr3_nt: TGTGCCAGCAGCGCATCCGGGGCTTTGAACACTGAAGCTTTCTTT
d_call: .; v_call: TRBV4-3; clone_size: many; j_call: TRBJ2-2; cdr3_aa: CASSQETNTGINTGELFF; cdr3_nt: TGCGCCAGCAGCCAAGAGACAAATACGGGAATCAACACCGGGGAGCTGTTTTTT
d_call: TRBD2; v_call: TRBV3-1; clone_size: many; j_call: TRBJ2-4; cdr3_aa: CASSPQTSGGSNIQYF; cdr3_nt: TGTGCCAGCAGCCCGCAGACTAGCGGGGGATCAAACATTCAGTACTTC
d_call: .; v_call: TRBV29-1; clone_size: few; j_call: TRBJ2-3; cdr3_aa: CSGTDSTDTQYF; cdr3_nt: TGCAGCGGGACAGATAGCACAGATACGCAGTATTTT
d_call: TRBD2; v_call: TRBV10-2; clone_size: .; j_call: TRBJ2-3; cdr3_aa: CASSDYRGEDTDTQYF; cdr3_nt: TGCGCCAGCAGTGACTACCGGGGGGAAGACACAGATACGCAGTATTTT
d_call: .; v_call: TRBV9; clone_size: few; j_call: TRBJ1-1; cdr3_aa: CASSVGIWGQMNTEAFF; cdr3_nt: TGTGCCAGCAGCGTAGGAATTTGGGGACAAATGAACACTGAAGCTTTCTTT
d_call: .; v_call: TRBV20-1; clone_size: .; j_call: TRBJ2-3; cdr3_aa: CSARAPSHGPDTQYF; cdr3_nt: TGCAGTGCTAGAGCCCCCTCCCACGGCCCAGATACGCAGTATTTT
d_call: TRBD2; v_call: TRBV2; clone_size: few; j_call: TRBJ2-1; cdr3_aa: CASRVTSGGPREQFF; cdr3_nt: TGTGCCAGCAGGGTCACTAGCGGGGGCCCCCGGGAGCAGTTCTTC